A single sample is the source of the 21 T cell receptor beta chains below, sequenced in a study of cytomegalovirus exposure and HLA in healthy donors. The table came from immunoSEQ multiplex PCR; TCRdb's copy has only in-frame clones and leaves some out. Of about 140,000 clones listed, less than 90% are singletons. Sequencing was performed on PBMCs. These receptors came from a man younger than 35 in good health and CMV-seronegative.

V is TRBV5-1 and J is TRBJ1-1; TRBD1 might be the D (6 bases). Germline V gene data show CDR1 as SGHRS and CDR2 as YFSETQ. V lost 1 base and J lost 0, with 16 bases in between. This CDR3 region has 17 residues. As DNA, the CDR3 is TGCGCCAGCAGCTTGATACAGGGCAAGGGACTGAACACTGAAGCTTTCTTT. Protein: CASSLIQGKGLNTEAFF.

This sequence joins TRBV19 and TRBJ1-3, with D hard to call. The CDR3 extends over 11 amino acids. CDR1 and CDR2 from the germline V gene are LNHDA and SQIVND (reference sequence). V shed 5 bases and J shed 6 bases, with 5 bases lying between them. The CDR3 is CASSEENTIYF. In DNA, the CDR3 is TGTGCCAGTAGTGAGGAAAACACCATATATTTT.

V is TRBV18 and J is TRBJ1-1, with D unclear. Per germline, CDR1 KGHSH and CDR2 LQKENI. V lost 3 bases and J lost 5, with 19 bases in between. CDR3 length: 16 amino acids. CDR3 sequence reads: CASSPSWEAPETEAFF. CDR3 in DNA: TGTGCCAGCTCACCTTCATGGGAGGCCCCGGAGACTGAAGCTTTCTTT.

J is TRBJ2-5 and V is TRBV10-2; 7 bases are shared with TRBD2. The CDR3 runs to 13 residues. V lost 7 bases to trimming and J lost 3 bases; unmatched junction nucleotides: 5. The germline V gene encodes CDR1 WSHSY and CDR2 SAAADI. CDR3 in DNA: TGCGCCAGCATTGGGAGGGCCGAAGAGACCCAGTACTTC. Translated, it gives CASIGRAEETQYF.

The V call is TRBV5-1, the J call TRBJ2-1, with 11 positions matching TRBD2. The ends lost 0 bases at V and 8 bases at J; junction bases unmatched: 7. Germline V gene lookup returns CDR1 SGHRS and CDR2 YFSETQ. The CDR3 covers 16 residues. CDR3 DNA sequence: TGCGCCAGCAGCTTGGGATTGGGGACTAGCGGCGATGAGCAGTTCTTC. Protein sequence: CASSLGLGTSGDEQFF.

This clone was seen many times. This rearrangement joins TRBV19 to TRBJ2-1, with a tentative D call TRBD2 (6 bases). Germline V gene data show CDR1 as LNHDA and CDR2 as SQIVND (reference sequence). This CDR3 is 14 amino acids long. The ends were cut back, 2 bases at V and 4 bases at J, with 9 bases in the middle. The CDR3 region is CASSIPGDYNEQFF. CDR3 sequence (DNA): TGTGCCAGTAGTATACCGGGGGATTACAATGAGCAGTTCTTC.

The chain employs TRBV7-6 and TRBJ2-7, with TRBD2 as a possible D gene (6 bases). Germline assignment: CDR1 SGHVS and CDR2 FNYEAQ. This CDR3 comprises 16 residues. Trimming left V 0 bases short and J 3 bases short, with 15 bases between. The CDR3 reads CASSLAAGQGVYEQYF. CDR3 nucleotides: TGTGCCAGCAGCTTAGCGGCGGGGCAGGGAGTCTACGAGCAGTACTTC. The whole variable domain, remainder taken from reference TRBV7-6 and TRBJ2-7, is GAGVSQSPRYKVTKRGQDVALRCDPISGHVSLYWYRQALGQGPEFLTYFNYEAQQDKSGLPNDRFSAERPEGSISTLTIQRTEQRDSAMYRCASSLAAGQGVYEQYFGPGTRLTVT.

This chain joins TRBV7-9 and TRBJ2-5, with D possibly matching TRBD2 (5 bases). The germline V gene encodes CDR1 SEHNR and CDR2 FQNEAQ (reference sequence). Trimming removed 6 bases at V and 6 bases at J, with 8 bases between. The CDR3 totals 11 residues. The CDR3 region has the DNA TGTGCCAGCAGTCCGGGAAAGACCCAGTACTTC. Translated, it gives CASSPGKTQYF.

The gene calls are TRBV7-9 and TRBJ1-1; TRBD1 agrees at 8 bases. The ends lost 5 bases at V and 7 bases at J; junction bases unmatched: 6. The CDR3 has 13 residues. Germline loops: CDR1 SEHNR, CDR2 FQNEAQ (reference sequence). For the CDR3, the DNA is TGTGCCAGCAGCCCGACAGGGGTTAGTGAAGCTTTCTTT. Translated: CASSPTGVSEAFF.

The chain carries TRBV7-6 and TRBJ2-3; 10 bases map to TRBD2. After removal of 5 bases from V and 2 bases from J, the junction contained 7 bases not matched to a gene. The CDR3 is made up of 16 amino acids. In germline, CDR1 is SGHVS, CDR2 FNYEAQ. In DNA form, the CDR3 reads TGTGCCAGCAGCCGATTACTAGCGGGGAACACAGATACGCAGTATTTT. Amino acid sequence: CASSRLLAGNTDTQYF.

V usage is TRBV2 and J usage is TRBJ1-2; 8 bases are a match to TRBD1. CDR3 length: 14 residues. The J segment lost 6 bases and the V segment lost 3 bases, leaving 6 bases of the junction unmatched. Germline V gene data show CDR1 as SNHLY and CDR2 as FYNNEI. Here the CDR3 reads CASSEHRGENGYTF. DNA for the CDR3: TGTGCCAGCAGTGAGCACAGGGGGGAGAATGGCTACACCTTC. Looking up the rest from reference TRBV2 and TRBJ1-2 gives the full variable domain: EPEVTQTPSHQVTQMGQEVILRCVPISNHLYFYWYRQILGQKVEFLVSFYNNEISEKSEIFDDQFSVERPDGSNFTLKIRSTKLEDSAMYFCASSEHRGENGYTFGSGTRLTVV.

This sequence joins TRBV19 and TRBJ1-1; 8 bases agree with TRBD1. This CDR3 contains 13 residues. V was pared by 6 bases and J by 1 base, with 1 base of the junction left unmatched. Germline V CDR1 and CDR2: LNHDA, SQIVND (reference sequence). This CDR3 is CASRGQGNTEAFF. The CDR3 DNA reads as TGTGCCAGTAGAGGACAGGGGAACACTGAAGCTTTCTTT.

The rearrangement uses TRBV28 and TRBJ2-3, with a tentative D call TRBD2 (6 bases). CDR3 length equals 16 residues. Germline CDR1 reads MDHEN; CDR2 reads SYDVKM. The germline V and J ends were trimmed by 2 bases and 0 bases, with 12 bases remaining between them. The CDR3: CASSLGGARSTDTQYF. CDR3 nucleotide sequence: TGTGCCAGCAGTTTAGGAGGGGCTCGGAGCACAGATACGCAGTATTTT.

The V call is TRBV6-1, the J call TRBJ1-5; D ambiguous. Trimming removed 2 bases from V and 4 bases from J, with 9 bases in between. Germline CDR1 is MNHNS and CDR2 is SASEGT. CDR3 size: 14 residues. For the CDR3, the DNA is TGTGCCAGCAGTGAATTACGGGGAAATCAGCCCCAGCATTTT. It encodes CASSELRGNQPQHF.

The gene calls are TRBV7-2 and TRBJ2-3; D is unclear. Germline V gene sequence: CDR1 SGHTA, CDR2 FQGNSA. This CDR3 contains 15 residues. Trimming removed 0 bases at V and 4 bases at J, with 11 bases between. The CDR3 loop reads CASSLARLGPDTQYF. The CDR3 nucleotides are TGTGCCAGCAGCTTAGCCAGACTCGGTCCAGATACGCAGTATTTT. Full variable domain (missing parts from reference TRBV7-2 and TRBJ2-3): GAGVSQSPSNKVTEKGKDVELRCDPISGHTALYWYRQSLGQGLEFLIYFQGNSAPDKSGLPSDRFSAERTGGSVSTLTIQRTQQEDSAVYLCASSLARLGPDTQYFGPGTRLTVL.

This sequence joins TRBV6-5 and TRBJ2-2, with TRBD2 matching 8 bases. V was clipped by 5 bases and J by 7 bases; unmatched bases: 9. Germline CDR1 is MNHEY and CDR2 is SVGAGI. This CDR3 spans 15 amino acids. CDR3 sequence: CASSGAGGSGGELFF. In nucleotides, the CDR3 is TGTGCCAGCAGTGGTGCGGGGGGCTCCGGCGGGGAGCTGTTTTTT.

The chain is built from TRBV27 and TRBJ2-7; D might be TRBD1 (6 bases). The CDR3 length is 16 residues. V lost 1 base to trimming and J lost 2 bases, with 15 bases between them. Per the germline V gene, CDR1 is MNHEY and CDR2 is SMNVEV (reference sequence). The CDR3 sequence: CASSLLVTGRPYEQYF. The CDR3 DNA is TGTGCCAGCAGTTTATTGGTAACAGGGCGCCCCTACGAGCAGTACTTC.

The chain combines TRBV11-3 with TRBJ2-2; D remains ambiguous. Germline V gene sequence: CDR1 SGHNT, CDR2 YENEEA. Trimming removed 1 base from V and 0 bases from J, with 12 bases in between. The CDR3 spans 17 residues. The CDR3 here is CASSLVAGPTNTGELFF. DNA for the CDR3: TGTGCCAGCAGCTTAGTGGCAGGTCCTACGAACACCGGGGAGCTGTTTTTT. Looking up the rest from reference TRBV11-3 and TRBJ2-2 gives the full variable domain: EAGVVQSPRYKIIEKKQPVAFWCNPISGHNTLYWYLQNLGQGPELLIRYENEEAVDDSQLPKDRFSAERLKGVDSTLKIQPAELGDSAVYLCASSLVAGPTNTGELFFGEGSRLTVL.

The chain carries TRBV5-6 and TRBJ2-1; TRBD2 agrees at 8 bases. Germline-derived CDR1 and CDR2 are SGHDT and YYEEEE. The CDR3 has 15 amino acids. V dropped 1 base and J dropped 0; count of bases not matched to a gene: 0. CDR3 in amino acids: CASSLLAGSYNEQFF. CDR3 DNA sequence: TGTGCCAGCAGCTTGCTAGCGGGCTCCTACAATGAGCAGTTCTTC. Full variable domain (remainder filled in from reference TRBV5-6 and TRBJ2-1): DAGVTQSPTHLIKTRGQQVTLRCSPKSGHDTVSWYQQALGQGPQFIFQYYEEEERQRGNFPDRFSGHQFPNYSSELNVNALLLGDSALYLCASSLLAGSYNEQFFGPGTRLTVL.

The chain has TRBV19 and TRBJ1-5; D possibly corresponds to TRBD1 (6 bases). The germline CDR1 and CDR2 sequences are LNHDA and SQIVND (reference sequence). The CDR3 covers 14 residues. The V end lost 6 bases, the J end lost 11 bases, and 20 bases lay between the germline ends. The CDR3 is CASSPTGHPVSQHF. The CDR3 bases are TGTGCCAGTAGCCCAACGGGACACCCCGTATCCCAGCATTTT.

V is TRBV25-1 and J is TRBJ2-3, with 7 bases lining up with TRBD1. The CDR3 is 16 residues long. With 3 bases clipped from V and 0 bases from J, the junction kept 6 bases outside the gene matches. Germline V CDR1 and CDR2: MGHDK, SYGVNS. CDR3 DNA sequence: TGTGCCAGCAGTGATAACAGGGGTTTAAGCACAGATACGCAGTATTTT. It is translated as CASSDNRGLSTDTQYF.